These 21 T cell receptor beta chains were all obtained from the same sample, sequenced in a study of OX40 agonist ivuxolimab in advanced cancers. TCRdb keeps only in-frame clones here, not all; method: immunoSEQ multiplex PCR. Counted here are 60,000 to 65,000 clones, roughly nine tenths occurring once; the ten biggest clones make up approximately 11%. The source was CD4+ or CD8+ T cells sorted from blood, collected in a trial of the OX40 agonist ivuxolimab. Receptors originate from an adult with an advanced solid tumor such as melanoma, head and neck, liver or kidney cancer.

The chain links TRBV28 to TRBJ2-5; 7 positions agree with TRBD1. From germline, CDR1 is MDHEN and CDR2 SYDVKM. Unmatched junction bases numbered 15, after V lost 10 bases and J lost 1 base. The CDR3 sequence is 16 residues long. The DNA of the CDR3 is TGTGCCAAAAAAGGAGACAGGGAGAACATCCAAGAGACCCAGTACTTC. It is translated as CAKKGDRENIQETQYF.

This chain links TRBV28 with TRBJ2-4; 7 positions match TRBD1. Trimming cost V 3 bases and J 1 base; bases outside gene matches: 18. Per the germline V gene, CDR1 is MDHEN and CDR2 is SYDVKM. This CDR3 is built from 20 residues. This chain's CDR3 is CASSFSLLKTGSSAKNIQYF. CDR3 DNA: TGTGCCAGCAGTTTCTCACTACTTAAGACAGGGTCCTCTGCCAAAAACATTCAGTACTTC.

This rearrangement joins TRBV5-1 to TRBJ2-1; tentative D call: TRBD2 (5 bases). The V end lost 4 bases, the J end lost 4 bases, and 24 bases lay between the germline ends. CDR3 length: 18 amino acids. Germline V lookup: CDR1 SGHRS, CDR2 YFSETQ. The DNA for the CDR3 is TGCGCCAGCAGCCGTTTTTCGTCGGGCAGCGGACTTTACAATGAGCAGTTCTTC. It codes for CASSRFSSGSGLYNEQFF.

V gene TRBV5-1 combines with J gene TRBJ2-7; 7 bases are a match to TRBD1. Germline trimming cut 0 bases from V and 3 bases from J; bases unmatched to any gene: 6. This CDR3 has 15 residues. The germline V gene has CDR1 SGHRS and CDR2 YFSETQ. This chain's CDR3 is CASSLDNRGNYEQYF. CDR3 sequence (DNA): TGCGCCAGCAGCTTGGATAACAGGGGAAACTACGAGCAGTACTTC.

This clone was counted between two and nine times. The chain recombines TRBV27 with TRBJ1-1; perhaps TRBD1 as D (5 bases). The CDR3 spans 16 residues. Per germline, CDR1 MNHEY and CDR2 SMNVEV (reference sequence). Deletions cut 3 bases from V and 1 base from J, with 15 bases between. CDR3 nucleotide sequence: TGTGCCAGCAGTTTCTTCCCGGAAGGGGCGAACACTGAAGCTTTCTTT. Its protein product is CASSFFPEGANTEAFF.

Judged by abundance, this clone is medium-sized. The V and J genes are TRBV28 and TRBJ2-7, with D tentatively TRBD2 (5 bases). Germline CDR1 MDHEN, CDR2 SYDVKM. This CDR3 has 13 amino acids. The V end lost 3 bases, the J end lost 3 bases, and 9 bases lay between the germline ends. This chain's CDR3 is CASSFRGIYEQYF. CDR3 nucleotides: TGTGCCAGCAGTTTTCGGGGTATCTACGAGCAGTACTTC.

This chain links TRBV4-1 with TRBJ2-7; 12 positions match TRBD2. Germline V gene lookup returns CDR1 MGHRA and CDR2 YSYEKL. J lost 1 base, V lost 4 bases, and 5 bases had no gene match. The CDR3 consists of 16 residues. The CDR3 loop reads CASSPGLAGLSYEQYF. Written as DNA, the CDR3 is TGCGCCAGCAGCCCAGGACTAGCGGGACTGTCCTACGAGCAGTACTTC.

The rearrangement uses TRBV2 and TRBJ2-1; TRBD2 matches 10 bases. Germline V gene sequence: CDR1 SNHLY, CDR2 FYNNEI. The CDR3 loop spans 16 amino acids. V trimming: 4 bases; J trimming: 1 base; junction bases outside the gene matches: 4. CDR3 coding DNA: TGTGCCAGCAGTGCCACTAGCGGGATATCCTACAATGAGCAGTTCTTC. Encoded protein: CASSATSGISYNEQFF.

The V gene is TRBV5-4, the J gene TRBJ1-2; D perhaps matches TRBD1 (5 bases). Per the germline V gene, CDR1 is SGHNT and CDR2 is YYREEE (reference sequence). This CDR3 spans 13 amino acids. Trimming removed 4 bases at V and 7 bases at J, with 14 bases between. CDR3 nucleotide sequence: TGTGCCAGCAGCCCAGGGAGGGCAGGTGGCTACACCTTC. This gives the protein CASSPGRAGGYTF.

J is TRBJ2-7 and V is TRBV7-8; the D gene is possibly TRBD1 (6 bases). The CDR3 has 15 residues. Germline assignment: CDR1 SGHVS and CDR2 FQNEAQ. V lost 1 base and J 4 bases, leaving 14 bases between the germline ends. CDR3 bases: TGTGCCAGCAGCTTAGTAGGACAGAACAATTACGAGCAGTACTTC. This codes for CASSLVGQNNYEQYF.

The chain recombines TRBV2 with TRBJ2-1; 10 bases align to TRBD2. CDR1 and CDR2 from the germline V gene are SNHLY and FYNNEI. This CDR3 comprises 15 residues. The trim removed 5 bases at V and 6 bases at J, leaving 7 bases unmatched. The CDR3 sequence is CASSLSGGAFNEQFF. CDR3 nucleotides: TGTGCCAGCAGTCTGAGCGGGGGGGCCTTCAATGAGCAGTTCTTC. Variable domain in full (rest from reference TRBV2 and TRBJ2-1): EPEVTQTPSHQVTQMGQEVILRCVPISNHLYFYWYRQILGQKVEFLVSFYNNEISEKSEIFDDQFSVERPDGSNFTLKIRSTKLEDSAMYFCASSLSGGAFNEQFFGPGTRLTVL.

In DNA form, the CDR3 reads TGTGCCAGCTCACTGGGAACCACTGAAGCTTTCTTT. It yields the protein CASSLGTTEAFF. The chain joins TRBV18 to TRBJ1-1; no firm D call. CDR1 is KGHSH, CDR2 LQKENI, per germline. This CDR3 is 12 amino acids long. The V gene lost 4 bases and the J gene lost 4 bases, with 7 bases spanning the gap. The complete variable domain, with remaining parts taken from reference TRBV18 and TRBJ1-1, reads NAGVMQNPRHLVRRRGQEARLRCSPMKGHSHVYWYRQLPEEGLKFMVYLQKENIIDESGMPKERFSAEFPKEGPSILRIQQVVRGDSAAYFCASSLGTTEAFFGQGTRLTVV.

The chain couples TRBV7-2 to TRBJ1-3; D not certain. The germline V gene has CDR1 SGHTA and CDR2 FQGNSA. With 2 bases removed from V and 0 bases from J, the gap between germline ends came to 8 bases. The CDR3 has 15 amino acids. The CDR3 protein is CASSLFPRSGNTIYF. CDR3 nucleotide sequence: TGTGCCAGCAGCTTATTCCCCCGCTCTGGAAACACCATATATTTT.

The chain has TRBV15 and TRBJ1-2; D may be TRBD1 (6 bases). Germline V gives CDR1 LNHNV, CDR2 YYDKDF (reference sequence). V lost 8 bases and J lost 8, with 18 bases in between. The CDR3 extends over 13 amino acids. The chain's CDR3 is CATGLIQGAGYTF. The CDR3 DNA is TGTGCCACCGGATTGATACAGGGAGCAGGCTACACCTTC.

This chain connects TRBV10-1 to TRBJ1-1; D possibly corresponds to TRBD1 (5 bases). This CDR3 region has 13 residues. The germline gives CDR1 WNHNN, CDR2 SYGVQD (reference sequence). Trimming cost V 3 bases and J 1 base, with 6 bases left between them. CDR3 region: CASSDGANTEAFF. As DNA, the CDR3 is TGCGCCAGCAGTGATGGGGCGAACACTGAAGCTTTCTTT.

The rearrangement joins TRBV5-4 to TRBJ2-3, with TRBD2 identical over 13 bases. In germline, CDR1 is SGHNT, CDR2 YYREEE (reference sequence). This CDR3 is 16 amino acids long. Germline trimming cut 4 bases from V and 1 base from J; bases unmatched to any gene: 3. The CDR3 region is CASSPTSGGRTDTQYF. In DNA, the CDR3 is TGTGCCAGCAGCCCGACTAGCGGGGGGCGCACAGATACGCAGTATTTT.

DNA for the CDR3: TGTGCCAGCAGTGAAGGTTTCGGGGGAAATTCACCCCTCCACTTT. Residues: CASSEGFGGNSPLHF. The genes are TRBV2 and TRBJ1-6; maybe TRBD1 (5 bases). Germline assignment: CDR1 SNHLY and CDR2 FYNNEI. The CDR3 runs to 15 residues. V was pared by 1 base and J by 7 bases, with 11 bases between.

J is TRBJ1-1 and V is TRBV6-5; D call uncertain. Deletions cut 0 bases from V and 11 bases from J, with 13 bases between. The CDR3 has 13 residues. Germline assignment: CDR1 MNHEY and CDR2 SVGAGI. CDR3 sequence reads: CASSYSFGRTAFF. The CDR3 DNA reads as TGTGCCAGCAGTTACTCGTTCGGGAGGACGGCTTTCTTT.

The CDR3 nucleotides are TGTGCCAGCAGCTTCGACAGGGGTTATGGGACCCAGTACTTC. Its protein product is CASSFDRGYGTQYF. V gene TRBV27 combines with J gene TRBJ2-5; TRBD1 matches at 8 bases. The germline V gene encodes CDR1 MNHEY and CDR2 SMNVEV (reference sequence). The CDR3 spans 14 residues. With 6 bases clipped from V and 7 bases from J, the junction kept 10 bases outside the gene matches.

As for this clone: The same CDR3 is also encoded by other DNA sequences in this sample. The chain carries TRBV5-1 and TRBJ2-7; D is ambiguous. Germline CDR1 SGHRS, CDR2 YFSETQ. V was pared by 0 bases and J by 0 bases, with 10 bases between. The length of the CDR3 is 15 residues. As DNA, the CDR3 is TGCGCCAGCAGCTTGGGTGGCGCTTCCTCCTACGAGCAGTACTTC. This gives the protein CASSLGGASSYEQYF.

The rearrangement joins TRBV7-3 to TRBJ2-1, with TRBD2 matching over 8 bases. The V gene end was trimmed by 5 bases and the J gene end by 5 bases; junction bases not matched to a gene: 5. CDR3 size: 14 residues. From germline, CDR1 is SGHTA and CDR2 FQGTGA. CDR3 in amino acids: CASSPSGSDNEQFF. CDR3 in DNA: TGTGCCAGCAGCCCCAGCGGGAGCGACAATGAGCAGTTCTTC. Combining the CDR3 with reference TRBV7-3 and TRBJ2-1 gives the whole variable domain GAGVSQTPSNKVTEKGKYVELRCDPISGHTALYWYRQSLGQGPEFLIYFQGTGAADDSGLPNDRFFAVRPEGSVSTLKIQRTERGDSAVYLCASSPSGSDNEQFFGPGTRLTVL.